This T cell receptor beta chain was sequenced for a study of CD8+ T cells in alopecia areata. Treatment indicated: oral pan-JAK inhibitor, 5-10 mg twice daily. Germline loops: CDR1 SGDLS, CDR2 YYNGEE. Trimming left V 4 bases short and J 2 bases short, with 13 bases between. The CDR3 spans 15 residues. cDNA reverse transcribed from extracted RNA served as the sequencing template. This table comes from immunoSEQ multiplex PCR, and its TCRdb copy is limited to in-frame clones, with some not included. The sample comprises 180,000 or so clones, roughly 60% of which are singletons, and about 5.1% rests with the top ten.

The chain couples TRBV9 to TRBJ2-1; a possible D gene is TRBD2 (7 bases). The clonotype originates from a human donor with alopecia areata. The sequences come from CD4+ T cells sorted from blood, collected at week 24, from a patient treated with tofacitinib. The CDR3 region is CASSPLGGPYNEQFF. Written as DNA, the CDR3 is TGTGCCAGCAGCCCCCTCGGGGGGCCCTACAATGAGCAGTTCTTC.